These T cell receptor beta chains were read from a single sample in a study of blood T cell repertoires in COVID-19. Clones were read by immunoSEQ multiplex PCR, and TCRdb kept only the in-frame ones, dropping some. The sample has about 380,000 clones; more than 75% are singletons. The sequenced material came from PBMCs or T cells enriched from blood (not recorded which). The receptor set was obtained from a woman between 18 and 30 years old who had recovered from COVID-19. Both conserved end residues are trimmed from each CDR3. The order of the fields is V gene, CDR3 protein.

V gene: TRBV6-5
CDR3 protein: ASSRTGVEGEKLF

V gene: TRBV2
CDR3 protein: ASRGLAEQY

V gene: TRBV24-1
CDR3 protein: ATSDMSSEVTGELF

V gene: TRBV5-1
CDR3 protein: ASSPREAGLSRNIQY

V gene: TRBV30
CDR3 protein: AWSVPGQGYGMNTEAF

V gene: TRBV4-1
CDR3 protein: ASSLSAGGNQETQY

V gene: TRBV4-3
CDR3 protein: ASSHAIGGFREKLF

V gene: TRBV25-1
CDR3 protein: ASAPAGQAIYEQY

V gene: TRBV20-1
CDR3 protein: SVADDKLF

V gene: TRBV7-2
CDR3 protein: ASSLEGQPYYGYT

V gene: TRBV25-1
CDR3 protein: ASSEAGGIYGYT

V gene: TRBV7-2
CDR3 protein: ASSPTDRAYGYT

V gene: TRBV18
CDR3 protein: ASSPSAGLGNEQF

V gene: TRBV5-1
CDR3 protein: ASSTSGGNHNEQF

V gene: TRBV15
CDR3 protein: ATSRDVKGAADTQY

V gene: TRBV5-5
CDR3 protein: ASSLTGGPYEQY

V gene: TRBV18
CDR3 protein: ASSPLSEASYEQY

V gene: TRBV19
CDR3 protein: ASSMGRRQETQY

V gene: TRBV9
CDR3 protein: APTSRNQPQH

V gene: TRBV29-1
CDR3 protein: SVGQLNTEAF

V gene: TRBV3-1/TRBV3-2
CDR3 protein: ASSQAESSYEQY

V gene: TRBV11-2
CDR3 protein: ASSLGESSYNSPLH

V gene: TRBV24-1
CDR3 protein: ATSDFIRTGGTEAF

V gene: TRBV2
CDR3 protein: ASSEGQPFYNEQF

V gene: TRBV5-1
CDR3 protein: ASSLGRSYT

V gene: TRBV14
CDR3 protein: ASSQPIGIQGARTEAF

V gene: TRBV6-4
CDR3 protein: ASSASGGNTDTQY

V gene: TRBV12-5
CDR3 protein: ASGLSGEVYTEAF

V gene: TRBV19
CDR3 protein: ASSPRQRQPQH

V gene: TRBV7-2
CDR3 protein: ASSLAVTGTGGGYEQY